These 26 T cell receptor beta chains share one sample of origin, sequenced in a study of technical replicates of blood from a handful of donors. Libraries were prepared by immunoSEQ multiplex PCR; TCRdb keeps only in-frame clonotypes and omits some of them. The table records 74,000 or so clones, around 94% of them present only once. The sequenced material came from T cells isolated from PBMCs. These receptors all come from a human donor in good health.

The gene calls are TRBV2 and TRBJ2-2, with 8 bases that match TRBD2. There are 11 residues in the CDR3. In germline, CDR1 is SNHLY, CDR2 FYNNEI. V dropped 10 bases and J dropped 7; count of bases not matched to a gene: 2. In DNA, the CDR3 is TGTGCCACCGGGAGGGGCGGGGAGCTGTTTTTT. It is translated as CATGRGGELFF.

This chain joins TRBV2 and TRBJ2-7; 13 nucleotides line up with TRBD2. V was pared by 4 bases and J by 6 bases, with 6 bases of the junction left unmatched. Germline lookup yields CDR1 SNHLY and CDR2 FYNNEI. The CDR3 spans 15 residues. The CDR3 sequence is CASSGTSGSYSEQYF. Written as DNA, the CDR3 is TGTGCCAGCAGTGGGACTAGCGGGAGCTATAGCGAGCAGTACTTC.

The J gene is TRBJ2-7, the V gene TRBV4-2; 10 bases fit TRBD2. The CDR3 consists of 17 residues. Germline V gene sequence: CDR1 LGHNA, CDR2 YNFKEQ. V dropped 0 bases and J dropped 7; count of bases not matched to a gene: 12. CDR3 sequence: CASSQEVIEREGWEQYF. The DNA for the CDR3 is TGTGCCAGCAGCCAAGAGGTCATCGAGCGGGAGGGCTGGGAGCAGTACTTC.

J is TRBJ2-3 and V is TRBV7-9, with 9 bases lining up with TRBD1. V lost 5 bases, J lost 4 bases, and 7 bases stayed unmatched. Germline V gives CDR1 SEHNR, CDR2 FQNEAQ (reference sequence). CDR3 length equals 15 residues. CDR3 in amino acids: CASSHPQGASDTQYF. DNA of the CDR3: TGTGCCAGCAGCCATCCACAGGGGGCCTCAGATACGCAGTATTTT. The full variable domain, with the rest looked up from reference TRBV7-9 and TRBJ2-3, is DTGVSQNPRHKITKRGQNVTFRCDPISEHNRLYWYRQTLGQGPEFLTYFQNEAQLEKSRLLSDRFSAERPKGSFSTLEIQRTEQGDSAMYLCASSHPQGASDTQYFGPGTRLTVL.

This chain joins TRBV5-4 and TRBJ2-2, with TRBD2 identical over 10 bases. J was trimmed by 4 bases and V by 0 bases; bases with no gene match: 0. Germline CDR1 reads SGHNT; CDR2 reads YYREEE (reference sequence). This CDR3 spans 15 amino acids. As DNA, the CDR3 is TGTGCCAGCAGCTTGGGACTAGCGGGCACCGGGGAGCTGTTTTTT. Translating it yields CASSLGLAGTGELFF.

This chain uses TRBV7-6 with TRBJ2-2, with D perhaps TRBD2 (5 bases). Germline V gene data show CDR1 as SGHVS and CDR2 as FNYEAQ. V dropped 6 bases and J dropped 6 bases, with 8 bases sitting between them. The CDR3 is 12 amino acids. The CDR3 spells CASSYGAGELFF. The DNA for the CDR3 is TGTGCCAGCAGTTACGGGGCCGGGGAGCTGTTTTTT. Looking up the rest from reference TRBV7-6 and TRBJ2-2 gives the full variable domain: GAGVSQSPRYKVTKRGQDVALRCDPISGHVSLYWYRQALGQGPEFLTYFNYEAQQDKSGLPNDRFSAERPEGSISTLTIQRTEQRDSAMYRCASSYGAGELFFGEGSRLTVL.

The chain carries TRBV4-1 and TRBJ2-5, with 8 bases matching TRBD2. Germline V CDR1 and CDR2: MGHRA, YSYEKL. The CDR3 spans 14 residues. The J segment lost 4 bases and the V segment lost 1 base, leaving 2 bases of the junction unmatched. Here the CDR3 DNA reads TGCGCCAGCAGCCAAGGAGCGGGAGTAGAGACCCAGTACTTC. Translating gives CASSQGAGVETQYF.

The V call is TRBV6-6, the J call TRBJ2-7, with D tentatively TRBD2 (6 bases). Per germline, CDR1 MNHNY and CDR2 SVGAGI (reference sequence). The CDR3 loop spans 16 amino acids. Deletions cut 0 bases from V and 1 base from J, with 13 bases between. In nucleotides, the CDR3 is TGTGCCAGCAGTTACTCGAGTACGGGAGAATCCTACGAGCAGTACTTC. Translation: CASSYSSTGESYEQYF.

The V call is TRBV6-6, the J call TRBJ2-2; 9 nucleotides agree with TRBD1. This CDR3 is built from 16 residues. V dropped 7 bases and J dropped 3; count of bases not matched to a gene: 9. Germline CDR1 is MNHNY and CDR2 is SVGAGI (reference sequence). CDR3 sequence (DNA): TGTGCCAGCACCCCCTCGACAGGGGGGGACACCGGGGAGCTGTTTTTT. Residues: CASTPSTGGDTGELFF.

The chain employs TRBV4-3 and TRBJ1-2, with 7 bases that match TRBD1. The length of the CDR3 is 15 residues. The V gene's germline CDR1 is LGHNA and CDR2 YSLEER. Unmatched junction bases numbered 8, after V lost 0 bases and J lost 7 bases. The CDR3 protein is CASSQDPRGSVGYTF. CDR3 in DNA: TGCGCCAGCAGCCAAGATCCCAGGGGGTCCGTTGGCTACACCTTC.

V gene TRBV19 combines with J gene TRBJ2-7; TRBD1 matches 12 bases. This CDR3 is built from 21 residues. Per the germline V gene, CDR1 is LNHDA and CDR2 is SQIVND (reference sequence). V dropped 5 bases and J dropped 2; count of bases not matched to a gene: 22. The CDR3 loop is CASSFSGTGGVYSGSAYEQYF. CDR3 coding DNA: TGTGCCAGTAGTTTTTCCGGGACAGGGGGCGTTTATAGCGGGTCCGCCTACGAGCAGTACTTC.

The chain links TRBV19 to TRBJ2-7, with 10 bases identical to TRBD1. The CDR3 extends over 15 amino acids. CDR1 and CDR2 (germline): LNHDA, SQIVND (reference sequence). V was clipped by 4 bases and J by 4 bases; unmatched bases: 7. For the CDR3, the DNA is TGTGCCAGTAGTAGGCACAGACAGGGGGCTTACGAGCAGTACTTC. This translates into CASSRHRQGAYEQYF.

V gene TRBV19 combines with J gene TRBJ2-7; D call uncertain. This CDR3 region has 16 residues. The V end lost 4 bases, the J end lost 0 bases, and 16 bases lay between the germline ends. The germline gives CDR1 LNHDA, CDR2 SQIVND (reference sequence). Here the CDR3 reads CASSTLNRLDSYEQYF. In DNA form, the CDR3 reads TGTGCCAGTAGTACCCTGAATCGACTTGACTCCTACGAGCAGTACTTC. The complete variable domain, with remaining parts taken from reference TRBV19 and TRBJ2-7, reads DGGITQSPKYLFRKEGQNVTLSCEQNLNHDAMYWYRQDPGQGLRLIYYSQIVNDFQKGDIAEGYSVSREKKESFPLTVTSAQKNPTAFYLCASSTLNRLDSYEQYFGPGTRLTVT.

The chain recombines TRBV30 with TRBJ2-1, with D possibly TRBD2 on 5 matching bases. The CDR3 is 13 residues long. CDR1 and CDR2 from the germline V gene are GTSNPN and SVGIG (reference sequence). Deletions cut 5 bases from V and 6 bases from J, with 14 bases between. CDR3 sequence: CAWLHGIGNEQFF. The CDR3 DNA is TGTGCCTGGCTACACGGGATCGGCAATGAGCAGTTCTTC.

The sample holds one count of this clone. V is TRBV18 and J is TRBJ1-5; D is perhaps TRBD1 (6 bases). V lost 2 bases and J 6 bases, leaving 20 bases between the germline ends. The CDR3 contains 17 residues. Germline CDR1 KGHSH, CDR2 LQKENI. The CDR3 protein is CASSPSDWGAGGQPQHF. CDR3 nucleotides: TGTGCCAGCTCACCATCCGATTGGGGGGCGGGGGGTCAGCCCCAGCATTTT.

Only one count was recorded for this clone. The chain uses TRBV7-2 and TRBJ2-3, with 9 bases fitting TRBD2. The CDR3 totals 15 residues. Germline CDR1 SGHTA, CDR2 FQGNSA. Unmatched junction bases numbered 7, after V lost 5 bases and J lost 4 bases. CDR3 sequence: CASSPRAGGPDTQYF. In DNA, the CDR3 is TGTGCCAGCAGCCCACGGGCGGGAGGGCCAGATACGCAGTATTTT.

The V and J genes are TRBV15 and TRBJ2-5, with D uncertain. The CDR3 contains 11 residues. Trimming shortened V by 3 bases and J by 5 bases, and 4 bases separated the two germline ends. Per the germline V gene, CDR1 is LNHNV and CDR2 is YYDKDF (reference sequence). For the CDR3, the DNA is TGTGCCACCAGCAGGTCTGAGACCCAGTACTTC. This gives the protein CATSRSETQYF.

The V gene is TRBV25-1, the J gene TRBJ1-4; TRBD1 is a possible D gene (5 bases). There are 13 residues in the CDR3. The germline V gene encodes CDR1 MGHDK and CDR2 SYGVNS. V dropped 1 base and J dropped 6 bases, with 6 bases sitting between them. The CDR3 reads CASSEWGDEKLFF. In DNA, the CDR3 is TGTGCCAGCAGTGAATGGGGCGATGAAAAACTGTTTTTT.

The chain employs TRBV18 and TRBJ2-5; 7 positions match TRBD1. The CDR3 covers 16 residues. V shed 6 bases, J shed 6 bases, and the junction held 16 bases outside the gene matches. The germline V gene has CDR1 KGHSH and CDR2 LQKENI. The CDR3: CASSLGQFPIEKTQYF. CDR3 DNA sequence: TGTGCCAGCTCCCTGGGACAGTTTCCCATAGAGAAGACCCAGTACTTC.

This rearrangement joins TRBV29-1 to TRBJ1-2; no clear D gene. Germline CDR1 is SQVTM and CDR2 is ANQGSEA. The CDR3 has 11 amino acids. V lost 8 bases and J lost 4, with 11 bases in between. In DNA, the CDR3 is TGCAGCACCGAAGGAGGCTATGGCTACACCTTC. Translating gives CSTEGGYGYTF.

This clone was detected only once. The CDR3: CASSDGGGYGTDTQYF. The CDR3 nucleotides read TGTGCCAGCAGCGACGGCGGAGGCTATGGCACAGATACGCAGTATTTT. V and J are TRBV13 and TRBJ2-3; maybe TRBD2 (5 bases). Between the trimmed V and J ends, which lost 5 bases and 1 base, there was a span of 16 bases. Germline assignment: CDR1 PRHDT and CDR2 FYEKMQ (reference sequence). CDR3 length: 16 amino acids.

The chain joins TRBV7-2 to TRBJ1-2; a possible D gene is TRBD1 (5 bases). Germline lookup yields CDR1 SGHTA and CDR2 FQGNSA. The ends were cut back, 5 bases at V and 4 bases at J, with 8 bases in the middle. The CDR3 has 12 residues. The CDR3 is CASSGGTYGYTF. The CDR3 region has the DNA TGTGCCAGCAGCGGGGGGACCTATGGCTACACCTTC.

This clone has a single count. The chain links TRBV6-1 to TRBJ2-7, with 13 bases identical to TRBD2. CDR3 length: 17 residues. Germline V gene data show CDR1 as MNHNS and CDR2 as SASEGT. The J segment lost 3 bases and the V segment lost 1 base, leaving 6 bases of the junction unmatched. The CDR3 sequence: CASSEGTSGRAFYEQYF. CDR3 in DNA: TGTGCCAGCAGTGAAGGAACTAGCGGGAGGGCCTTCTACGAGCAGTACTTC.

J is TRBJ1-5 and V is TRBV6-1; tentatively, D is TRBD1 (5 bases). This CDR3 has 13 residues. The germline V gene encodes CDR1 MNHNS and CDR2 SASEGT. The V and J ends lost 2 bases and 7 bases respectively, with 9 bases between them. The CDR3 DNA reads as TGTGCCAGCAGTGAACAGGGAGGACAGCCCCAGCATTTT. Translated, it gives CASSEQGGQPQHF.

The chain carries TRBV4-2 and TRBJ1-2, with 10 positions matching TRBD1. This CDR3 contains 17 residues. Germline CDR1 and CDR2: LGHNA and YNFKEQ. The V segment lost 0 bases and the J segment 6 bases; nucleotides outside the gene matches: 10. The CDR3: CASSQETGGVSLNGYTF. The CDR3 DNA sequence: TGTGCCAGCAGCCAAGAGACAGGGGGCGTTAGCCTGAATGGCTACACCTTC.

The chain recombines TRBV11-3 with TRBJ1-3; the D gene is possibly TRBD1 (5 bases). Between the trimmed V and J ends, which lost 0 bases and 0 bases, there was a span of 12 bases. The CDR3 has 17 amino acids. Germline-derived CDR1 and CDR2 are SGHNT and YENEEA. The CDR3: CASSLDLDSYSGNTIYF. CDR3 DNA: TGTGCCAGCAGCTTAGATCTCGACAGCTACTCTGGAAACACCATATATTTT.